Listed below are T cell receptor beta chains from one sample, sequenced in a study of T cells after yellow fever vaccination. A single record per CDR3 protein comes from TCRdb applying MiXCR to the 5' RACE reads. The repertoire holds roughly 63,000 distinct CDR3 sequences, with 6.5% to 8% as singletons. Sequences were derived from CD8+ T cells sorted from PBMCs, sampled 15 days after the yellow fever booster vaccination. The receptors originated from a man aged 25 to 45 who received the YFV17D yellow fever vaccine. Both conserved end residues are part of each CDR3. Each record gives: clone size, J gene, V gene, D gene, CDR3 protein, CDR3 DNA. The D gene is left open where the match is weak. Some rows have no size entry. The others give once, few or many, or a class for an expanded clone.

many,TRBJ1-5,TRBV15,-,CATSLEGHSNQPQHF,TGTGCCACAAGTCTTGAAGGCCATTCAAATCAGCCCCAGCATTTT
many,TRBJ2-5,TRBV5-1,TRBD2,CASSLGPGLAGLEETQYF,TGCGCCAGCAGCTTGGGGCCCGGACTAGCGGGACTGGAAGAGACCCAGTACTTC
many,TRBJ2-1,TRBV5-5,-,CASSLAPQGGNEQFF,TGTGCCAGCAGCTTGGCGCCACAGGGAGGCAATGAGCAGTTCTTC
many,TRBJ2-5,TRBV6-2/TRBV6-3,-,CASSADTNRETQYF,TGTGCCAGCAGTGCCGACACCAACCGGGAGACCCAGTACTTC
many,TRBJ2-5,TRBV28,-,CASSLQGQTQYF,TGTGCCAGCAGTTTGCAGGGCCAGACCCAGTACTTC
-,TRBJ1-6,TRBV4-3,-,CASSQERNSPLHF,TGCGCCAGCAGCCAAGAGCGTAATTCACCCCTCCACTTT
medium-sized,TRBJ2-1,TRBV6-6,-,CASSPAVNNEQFF,TGTGCCAGCAGTCCCGCAGTGAACAATGAGCAGTTCTTC
many,TRBJ2-5,TRBV10-2,-,CASRPGLEETQYF,TGCGCCAGCAGACCGGGTCTCGAAGAGACCCAGTACTTC
many,TRBJ2-7,TRBV6-5,TRBD2,CASIAGGSPSYEQYF,TGTGCCAGCATAGCGGGCGGGAGCCCCTCCTACGAGCAGTACTTC
-,TRBJ2-3,TRBV5-5,TRBD2,CASSPGLSGDYTDTQYF,TGTGCCAGCAGCCCGGGGCTTAGCGGGGATTACACAGATACGCAGTATTTT
many,TRBJ2-7,TRBV27,-,CASSLIGHPSAEQYF,TGTGCCAGCAGTTTAATTGGTCACCCATCCGCCGAGCAGTACTTC
many,TRBJ2-7,TRBV6-5,-,CASSHDFGEPYEQYF,TGTGCCAGCAGTCACGACTTTGGGGAGCCCTACGAGCAGTACTTC
few,TRBJ2-5,TRBV6-5,TRBD2,CASSYSTSGRYGETQYF,TGTGCCAGCAGTTACTCGACTAGCGGGAGATATGGAGAGACCCAGTACTTC
many,TRBJ2-1,TRBV19,-,CASSISSSFDEQFF,TGTGCCAGTAGTATCTCCTCTAGCTTCGATGAGCAGTTCTTC
-,TRBJ2-1,TRBV4-3,TRBD2,CASSQGLAGYNEQFF,TGCGCCAGCAGCCAAGGACTAGCGGGATACAATGAGCAGTTCTTC
once,TRBJ2-1,TRBV7-3,-,CASSSPGTENNEQFF,TGTGCCAGCAGCTCCCCCGGGACGGAGAACAATGAGCAGTTCTTC
-,TRBJ2-2,TRBV3-1,-,CASSPLDQDTGELFF,TGTGCCAGCAGCCCTCTGGATCAGGACACCGGGGAGCTGTTTTTT
-,TRBJ1-3,TRBV6-1,-,CAVEVTGNTIYF,TGTGCCGTCGAGGTAACTGGAAACACCATATATTTT
-,TRBJ2-3,TRBV11-2,-,CASSLAPSTDTQYF,TGTGCCAGCAGCTTAGCCCCTAGCACAGATACGCAGTATTTT
many,TRBJ2-3,TRBV12-3/TRBV12-4,TRBD1,CASSTQGVTQYF,TGTGCCAGCAGTACGCAGGGGGTTACGCAGTATTTT
many,TRBJ2-7,TRBV28,-,CASSLSPFSYEQYF,TGTGCCAGCAGTTTATCCCCCTTCTCCTACGAGCAGTACTTC
many,TRBJ2-7,TRBV12-3/TRBV12-4,TRBD2,CASSLGGTYEQYF,TGTGCCAGCAGTTTGGGAGGGACCTACGAGCAGTACTTC
many,TRBJ2-3,TRBV7-2,TRBD2,CASSLPSSGSTDTQYF,TGTGCCAGCAGCCTCCCATCTAGCGGAAGCACAGATACGCAGTATTTT
many,TRBJ1-1,TRBV6-5,-,CASSYSNSPPEAFF,TGTGCCAGCAGTTACTCGAATTCCCCCCCTGAAGCTTTCTTT
many,TRBJ2-7,TRBV20-1,-,CSASGGGYEQYF,TGCAGTGCTAGTGGGGGCGGATACGAGCAGTACTTC
many,TRBJ2-4,TRBV7-9,-,CASSLVAPPLPRYF,TGTGCCAGCAGCTTAGTAGCGCCGCCTCTCCCAAGGTACTTC
many,TRBJ2-7,TRBV6-5,TRBD2,CASSYGLASYEQYF,TGTGCCAGCAGTTACGGACTAGCCAGCTACGAGCAGTACTTC
many,TRBJ2-2,TRBV15,-,CAIGLATGELFF,TGTGCGATCGGGTTAGCGACCGGGGAGCTGTTTTTT
-,TRBJ1-1,TRBV29-1,-,CSVYRESEAFF,TGCAGCGTTTACAGAGAGTCGGAAGCTTTCTTT
few,TRBJ2-5,TRBV7-9,-,CASSQVVRALQETQYF,TGTGCCAGCAGCCAGGTCGTCAGGGCCCTCCAAGAGACCCAGTACTTC
many,TRBJ1-2,TRBV29-1,-,CSVALGGRNYGYTF,TGCAGCGTTGCCTTAGGTGGCAGAAACTATGGCTACACCTTC
many,TRBJ2-1,TRBV2,-,CASKGTGTHEQFF,TGTGCCAGCAAGGGCACGGGGACCCATGAGCAGTTCTTC
many,TRBJ2-3,TRBV5-1,-,CASSTGVAPSTDTQYF,TGCGCCAGCAGCACCGGGGTAGCCCCTAGCACAGATACGCAGTATTTT
many,TRBJ1-2,TRBV5-1,TRBD1,CASSPPVQGAGGYTF,TGCGCCAGCAGCCCACCCGTACAGGGGGCTGGCGGCTACACCTTC
many,TRBJ1-1,TRBV3-1,-,CASSQGAGEWGTEAFF,TGTGCCAGCAGCCAAGGGGCAGGGGAATGGGGCACTGAAGCTTTCTTT
-,TRBJ2-1,TRBV28,-,CASSFTSSFWDEQFF,TGTGCCAGCAGCTTCACTAGCTCCTTCTGGGATGAGCAGTTCTTC
many,TRBJ2-7,TRBV20-1,-,CSARDDPDATFRDEQYF,TGCAGTGCTAGAGATGATCCGGACGCCACCTTCAGGGACGAGCAGTACTTC
many,TRBJ2-7,TRBV5-5,-,CASSSLGSFDIQYF,TGTGCCAGCAGCTCCTTAGGTAGCTTCGACATCCAATACTTC
many,TRBJ2-5,TRBV3-1,TRBD2,CASSTSGEETQYF,TGTGCCAGCAGTACTAGCGGTGAAGAGACCCAGTACTTC
many,TRBJ2-3,TRBV27,TRBD2,CASSPGSGRAFDTQYF,TGTGCCAGCAGTCCAGGTAGCGGGAGGGCCTTCGATACGCAGTATTTT
many,TRBJ2-5,TRBV2,-,CGAGETQYF,TGTGGAGCGGGTGAGACCCAGTACTTC
many,TRBJ1-1,TRBV29-1,-,CSVEYGAEAFF,TGCAGCGTTGAATACGGTGCTGAAGCTTTCTTT
many,TRBJ2-3,TRBV12-3/TRBV12-4,-,CASSFGRETDTQYF,TGTGCCAGCAGTTTTGGGCGGGAAACAGATACGCAGTATTTT
many,TRBJ1-5,TRBV7-9,TRBD1,CASRARDRGIQPQHF,TGTGCCAGCAGGGCGAGGGACAGGGGGATTCAGCCCCAGCATTTT
many,TRBJ1-6,TRBV27,-,CASSLYSSSYNSPLHF,TGTGCCAGCAGTTTATATTCCAGCTCCTATAATTCACCCCTCCACTTT
many,TRBJ1-5,TRBV4-1,TRBD1,CASSLGTGASQPQHF,TGCGCCAGCAGCCTCGGGACAGGTGCGAGTCAGCCCCAGCATTTT
-,TRBJ2-3,TRBV20-1,-,CSASGPDTQYF,TGCAGTGCTAGCGGACCAGATACGCAGTATTTT
few,TRBJ1-2,TRBV15,-,CATSPRDSHRYTF,TGTGCCACCAGCCCTAGGGACTCCCATCGGTACACCTTC
many,TRBJ2-7,TRBV12-3/TRBV12-4,-,CASSSGVEQYF,TGTGCCAGCAGTTCAGGGGTCGAGCAGTACTTC
many,TRBJ2-1,TRBV28,TRBD2,CASSSTRLANEQFF,TGTGCCAGCAGTTCGACCCGACTAGCGAATGAGCAGTTCTTC